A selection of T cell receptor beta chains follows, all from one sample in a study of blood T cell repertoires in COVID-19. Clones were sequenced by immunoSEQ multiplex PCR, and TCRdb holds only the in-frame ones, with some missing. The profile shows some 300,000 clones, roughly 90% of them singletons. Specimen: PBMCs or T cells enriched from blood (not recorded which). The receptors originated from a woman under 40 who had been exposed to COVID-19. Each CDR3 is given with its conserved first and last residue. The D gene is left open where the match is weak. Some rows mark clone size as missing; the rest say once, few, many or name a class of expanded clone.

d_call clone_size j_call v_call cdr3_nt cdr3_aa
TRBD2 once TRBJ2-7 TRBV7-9 TGTGCCAGCAGCCCGGGACTAGCGGGGACTGATTACGAGCAGTACTTC CASSPGLAGTDYEQYF
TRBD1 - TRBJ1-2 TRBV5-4 TGTGCCAGCAGATGGACAGGGAACTATGGCTACACCTTC CASRWTGNYGYTF
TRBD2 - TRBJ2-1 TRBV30 TGTGCCTGGAGCGAATGGACTAGCGGGGGCTCTACGTGGGGCAATGAGCAGTTCTTC CAWSEWTSGGSTWGNEQFF
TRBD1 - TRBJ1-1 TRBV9 TGTGCCAGCAGCGGGACAGGGTACACTGAAGCTTTCTTT CASSGTGYTEAFF
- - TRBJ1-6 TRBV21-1 TGTGCCAGCAGCAAACCCCTTAGTGGGGGGGGTAATTCACCCCTCCACTTT CASSKPLSGGGNSPLHF
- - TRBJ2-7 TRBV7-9 TGTGCCAGCAGCTTAGCGGCAGGTACGACCTACGAGCAGTACTTC CASSLAAGTTYEQYF
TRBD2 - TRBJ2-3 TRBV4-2 TGTGCCAGCAGCCCGCGGACTAGCGGGGGGACCGCCAGCGCAGATACGCAGTATTTT CASSPRTSGGTASADTQYF
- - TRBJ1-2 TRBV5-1 TGCGCCAGCAGCTTGGGTAACAGGGAGTATGGCTACACCTTC CASSLGNREYGYTF
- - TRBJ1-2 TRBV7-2 TGTGCCAGCAGCTTAGAACCAGGGGACTATGGCTACACCTTC CASSLEPGDYGYTF
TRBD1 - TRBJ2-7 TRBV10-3 TGTGCCATCAGTGGGACAGGGAAACCCTACGAGCAGTACTTC CAISGTGKPYEQYF
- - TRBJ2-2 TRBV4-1 TGCGCCAGCAGCCAACCCACAGCAACGAGGAGGACCGGGGAGCTGTTTTTT CASSQPTATRRTGELFF
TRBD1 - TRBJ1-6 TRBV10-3 TGTGCCATCAGGCGACAGGGGGTCGATAATTCACCCCTCCACTTT CAIRRQGVDNSPLHF
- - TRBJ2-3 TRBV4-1 TGCGCCAGCAGCCAAGAAAAGAGCTCTCGTCTTGTCCAAGATACGCAGTATTTT CASSQEKSSRLVQDTQYF
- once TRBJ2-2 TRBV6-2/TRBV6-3 TGTGCCAGCAGCCGGGACATCAACACCGGGGAGCTGTTTTTT CASSRDINTGELFF
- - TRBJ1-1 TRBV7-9 TGTGCCAGCAGCATCCGGGGCACTGAAGCTTTCTTT CASSIRGTEAFF
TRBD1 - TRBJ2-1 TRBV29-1 TGCAGCGTTCGGACAGGGCGTTGGTATGAGCAGTTCTTC CSVRTGRWYEQFF
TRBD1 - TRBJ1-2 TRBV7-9 TGTGCCAGCAGCCCCTCGGATGGGACAGGTTTACGGGGCTACACCTTC CASSPSDGTGLRGYTF